The 24 T cell receptor beta chains reported below all come from one sample, sequenced in a study of T cells in women clearing cervical HPV infection. Assay: immunoSEQ multiplex PCR; the TCRdb copy retains only in-frame clones and omits some. This table holds roughly 20,000 clones. What was sequenced was blood buffy coat. These TCRs come from a woman aged 18 to 75 with a cervical HPV16 infection that either progressed to CIN3+ or cleared (not recorded which).

As to this clone: The read ends 3 residues early relative to the CDR3; the germline J gene fills the gap. This rearrangement joins TRBV18 to TRBJ2-2; 10 nucleotides line up with TRBD2. Germline V gives CDR1 KGHSH, CDR2 LQKENI. This CDR3 has 18 amino acids. V dropped 1 base and J dropped 1; count of bases not matched to a gene: 6. CDR3 DNA (partial): TGTGCCAGCTCACCACTGTCTAGCGGGGGCCTGAACACCGGGGAG. It yields the protein CASSPLSSGGLNTGE. The whole CDR3 sequence is CASSPLSSGGLNTGELFF.

Comment on this clone: Read data end 3 residues before the CDR3 end; the end is taken from the germline J gene. The rearrangement joins TRBV27 to TRBJ1-5; TRBD1 might be the D (5 bases). The CDR3 loop spans 15 amino acids. V was pared by 2 bases and J by 5 bases, with 13 bases between. From germline, CDR1 is MNHEY and CDR2 SMNVEV (reference sequence). This CDR3 is CASSLGGWGHQPQHF. The CDR3 DNA, read in part, is TGTGCCAGCAGTTTAGGGGGGTGGGGCCATCAGCCC.

With respect to this clone: The missing CDR3 end, 3 residues past where the read stops, is filled in from the germline J gene. This rearrangement joins TRBV19 to TRBJ2-3; the match to TRBD2 covers 9 bases. Trimming cost V 5 bases and J 1 base; bases outside gene matches: 4. This CDR3 region has 15 residues. The germline V gene has CDR1 LNHDA and CDR2 SQIVND (reference sequence). The CDR3: CASSERLAGTDTQYF. The part of the CDR3 DNA that was read is TGTGCCAGTAGTGAACGACTAGCGGGCACAGATACG.

With respect to this clone: The read ends 3 residues shy of where the CDR3 ends; the end is completed using the germline J gene. The chain employs TRBV6-2 or TRBV6-3 and TRBJ2-3, with 9 bases aligning to TRBD2. Germline-derived CDR1 and CDR2 are MNHEY and SVGEGT. V was pared by 6 bases and J by 7 bases, with 8 bases of the junction left unmatched. The CDR3 is made up of 14 amino acids. The covered CDR3 bases are TGTGCCAGCAGCCTCAGCGGGGGGCGGAATACG. Translation gives CASSLSGGRNT. The entire CDR3 reads CASSLSGGRNTQYF.

For this clone: The CDR3 goes on 3 residues after the read ends, and that part is filled in from the germline J gene. V usage is TRBV7-9 and J usage is TRBJ2-1, with D maybe TRBD1 (6 bases). CDR3 size: 13 residues. Germline CDR1 reads SEHNR; CDR2 reads FQNEAQ (reference sequence). V lost 4 bases, J lost 3 bases, and 7 bases lay in between. CDR3 bases read: TGTGCCAGCAGCTGGGACAACTACAATGAG. As protein: CASSWDNYNE. The full CDR3 protein is CASSWDNYNEQFF.

On this clone: The read terminates 3 residues ahead of where the CDR3 ends, so the germline J gene completes it. The V and J genes are TRBV19 and TRBJ2-4; D possibly corresponds to TRBD1 (6 bases). CDR1 is LNHDA and CDR2 is SQIVND in the germline V gene (reference sequence). The CDR3 spans 12 residues. CDR3 loop: CASSPDRFGQYF. Incomplete CDR3 DNA: TGTGCCAGTAGTCCTGACAGGTTTGGT.

For this clone: Germline is not matched at one junction end, which may reflect a read error. The read gets to within 3 residues of the CDR3 end, and the germline J gene fills in the rest. The genes are TRBV7-3 and TRBJ2-3, with 8 nucleotides matching TRBD1. This CDR3 region has 15 residues. Germline-derived CDR1 and CDR2 are SGHTA and FQGTGA. Here the CDR3 reads CASSSTSGGSETQYF. The CDR3 bases that were read are TGTGCCAGCAGCTCCACCTCAGGGGGCTCAGAGACG.

The CDR3 sequence: CASSYAGLALRGETQYF. The sequenced CDR3 bases are TGTGCCAGCAGCTACGCGGGGCTAGCGCTGAGGGGAGAGACC. J is TRBJ2-5 and V is TRBV14, with D tentatively TRBD2 (6 bases). Coverage ceases 3 residues before the CDR3 finishes, and the germline J gene fills in the end. The CDR3 has 17 residues. V lost 5 bases and J 4 bases, leaving 23 bases between the germline ends. The germline gives CDR1 SGHDN, CDR2 FVKESK. Full variable domain (remainder filled in from reference TRBV14 and TRBJ2-5): EAGVTQFPSHSVIEKGQTVTLRCDPISGHDNLYWYRRVMGKEIKFLLHFVKESKQDESGMPNNRFLAERTGGTYSTLKVQPAELEDSGVYFCASSYAGLALRGETQYFGPGTRLLVL.

A word on this clone: The read terminates 3 residues before the CDR3 end, so the remaining end is supplied by the germline J gene. The chain recombines TRBV7-2 with TRBJ1-4; 8 positions agree with TRBD1. Germline V lookup: CDR1 SGHTA, CDR2 FQGNSA. The V gene end was trimmed by 5 bases and the J gene end by 7 bases; junction bases not matched to a gene: 3. This CDR3 comprises 13 residues. The CDR3 loop is CASSADRGEKLFF. The sequenced CDR3 bases are TGTGCCAGCAGCGCAGACAGGGGTGAAAAA.

Regarding this clone: The missing CDR3 end, 3 residues past where the read stops, is filled in from the germline J gene. The V and J genes are TRBV19 and TRBJ1-4, with D possibly being TRBD1 (5 bases). Trimming cost V 2 bases and J 8 bases, with 12 bases left between them. Germline V gives CDR1 LNHDA, CDR2 SQIVND (reference sequence). The CDR3 runs 14 residues. CDR3 loop: CASSITGRDEKLFF. The DNA read from the CDR3 is TGTGCCAGTAGTATAACAGGAAGAGACGAAAAA. The whole variable domain, filled in from reference TRBV19 and TRBJ1-4, reads DGGITQSPKYLFRKEGQNVTLSCEQNLNHDAMYWYRQDPGQGLRLIYYSQIVNDFQKGDIAEGYSVSREKKESFPLTVTSAQKNPTAFYLCASSITGRDEKLFFGSGTQLSVL.

CDR3 sequence reads: CASSLAWGTFSSTDTYTF. The CDR3 bases that were read are TGTGCCAGCAGCTTAGCGTGGGGGACTTTCTCTAGCACAGATACC. This chain links TRBV7-2 with TRBJ1-2; D may be TRBD1 (5 bases). The read ends 3 residues early relative to the CDR3; the germline J gene fills the gap. Germline values: CDR1 SGHTA, CDR2 FQGNSA. There are 18 residues in the CDR3.

Notes on this clone: A junction end diverges from the germline sequence, so it may reflect a read error. The read gets to within 3 residues of the CDR3 end, and the germline J gene fills in the rest. The chain carries TRBV4-2 and TRBJ2-5, with TRBD1 matching 10 bases. The CDR3 runs to 15 residues. Germline assignment: CDR1 LGHNA and CDR2 YNFKEQ. CDR3 DNA, as far as it was read: TGCGCCAGCAGCCACTCCGGGACAGGGGAAGAGACC. Its translation is CASSHSGTGEET. The CDR3 in full is CASSHSGTGEETQYF.

A word on this clone: Sequencing ends 3 residues short of the CDR3 end; the germline J gene provides the rest. The chain employs TRBV5-1 and TRBJ1-1; no firm D call. V was shortened by 0 bases and J by 0 bases, with 6 bases between the two germline ends. The CDR3 spans 14 residues. The germline gives CDR1 SGHRS, CDR2 YFSETQ. The CDR3 bases that were read are TGCGCCAGCAGCTTGGACACCTTGAACACTGAA. This translates into CASSLDTLNTE. The entire CDR3 sequence reads CASSLDTLNTEAFF.

Concerning this clone itself: The read stops 3 residues short of the end of the CDR3; the missing end is completed from the germline J gene. The rearrangement links TRBV4-2 to TRBJ2-3; the match to TRBD1 covers 8 bases. The CDR3 has 16 residues. Germline V gene sequence: CDR1 LGHNA, CDR2 YNFKEQ. The trim removed 0 bases at V and 6 bases at J, leaving 8 bases unmatched. The CDR3 region is CASSQERQGALDTQYF. Partial CDR3 DNA: TGTGCCAGCAGCCAAGAACGCCAGGGGGCTCTGGATACG.

Points on this clone: The CDR3 is cut off 3 residues early in the read; its end comes from the germline J gene. The genes are TRBV13 and TRBJ1-2; a possible D gene is TRBD1 (5 bases). CDR3 size: 16 residues. Looked up from germline, CDR1 is PRHDT and CDR2 is FYEKMQ (reference sequence). CDR3 DNA, as far as it was read: TGTGCCAGCAGCACAAGTGCGGGGGGACCGTACAATGAC. The encoded protein is CASSTSAGGPYND. The entire CDR3 is CASSTSAGGPYNDYTF.

This clone registers medium-sized (0.01 to 0.1%) by frequency. The read ends 3 residues early relative to the CDR3; the germline J gene fills the gap. V and J are TRBV18 and TRBJ2-3; no definite D call. The germline gives CDR1 KGHSH, CDR2 LQKENI. The length of the CDR3 is 13 residues. The ends were cut back, 6 bases at V and 1 base at J, with 8 bases in the middle. CDR3 protein: CASSLSGTDTQYF. The CDR3 DNA, read in part, is TGTGCCAGCTCCCTATCTGGCACAGATACG.

Points on this clone: A junction end diverges from the germline sequence, so it may reflect a read error. The read gets to within 3 residues of the CDR3 end, and the germline J gene fills in the rest. The chain is built from TRBV4-2 and TRBJ2-1; D uncertain. The CDR3 loop spans 17 amino acids. CDR1 and CDR2 (germline): LGHNA, YNFKEQ. The CDR3 spells CASSQDLGYSSYNEQFF. The sequenced part of the CDR3 DNA is TGCGCCAGCAGCCAAGATTTGGGCTACAGCTCCTACAATGAG.

As regards this clone: The read stops 3 residues short of the end of the CDR3; the missing end is completed from the germline J gene. J is TRBJ2-1 and V is TRBV12-3 or TRBV12-4; 11 nucleotides line up with TRBD1. The CDR3 has 13 residues. V shed 8 bases and J 8 bases; nucleotides not matched to a gene: 5. CDR3 in amino acids: CASGTGGFYEQFF. The covered CDR3 bases are TGTGCCAGCGGGACAGGGGGTTTTTATGAG.

Of note for this clone: The read halts 3 residues ahead of the CDR3 end, with the missing end drawn from the germline J gene. This chain links TRBV20-1 with TRBJ2-1, with D perhaps matching TRBD2 (5 bases). This CDR3 has 13 amino acids. CDR1 and CDR2 from the germline V gene are DFQATT and SNEGSKA (reference sequence). V lost 3 bases, J lost 9 bases, and 15 bases lay in between. The CDR3 region is CSAREILGREQFF. The CDR3 DNA, read in part, is TGCAGTGCTAGGGAAATACTAGGACGTGAG.

With regard to this clone: The read terminates 3 residues ahead of where the CDR3 ends, so the germline J gene completes it. V usage is TRBV19 and J usage is TRBJ1-2; D remains unclear. The CDR3 has 11 amino acids. From germline, CDR1 is LNHDA and CDR2 SQIVND (reference sequence). Incomplete CDR3 DNA: TGTGCCAGTAGGTTTGCGGGTGAC. This sequence encodes CASRFAGD. The CDR3 in its entirety is CASRFAGDYTF.

Details on this clone: The CDR3 end is not reached by the read, which stops 3 residues before it; the germline J gene fills it in. V and J are TRBV20-1 and TRBJ1-6; 8 bases align to TRBD1. The CDR3 has 13 amino acids. Germline CDR1 is DFQATT and CDR2 is SNEGSKA (reference sequence). V shed 6 bases and J 10 bases; nucleotides not matched to a gene: 8. The CDR3 region is CSAPGQGGSPLHF. Partial CDR3 DNA: TGCAGTGCGCCCGGACAGGGAGGGTCACCC.

On this clone: The read ends 3 residues before the CDR3 terminus; that terminus is restored from the germline J gene. V is TRBV5-1 and J is TRBJ2-2; tentatively, D is TRBD1 (6 bases). CDR3 length: 16 residues. V lost 4 bases and J lost 2, with 15 bases in between. Germline CDR1 reads SGHRS; CDR2 reads YFSETQ. CDR3 sequence reads: CASSVGLTGNTGELFF. CDR3 bases read: TGCGCCAGCAGCGTTGGTCTGACAGGCAACACCGGGGAG.

Partial CDR3 DNA: TGTGCCAGCAGTGACGGACTAGCGGGGGGCAATGAG. Its translation: CASSDGLAGGNE. The whole CDR3 reads CASSDGLAGGNEQFF. The chain recombines TRBV6-1 with TRBJ2-1; TRBD2 aligns across 14 bases. From the germline J gene comes the end of the CDR3, since the read stops 3 residues before it. V was pared by 3 bases and J by 6 bases, with 1 base of the junction left unmatched. CDR1 and CDR2 from the germline V gene are MNHNS and SASEGT. The CDR3 length is 15 residues.

For this clone: The read gets to within 3 residues of the CDR3 end, and the germline J gene fills in the rest. The V and J genes are TRBV7-6 and TRBJ1-4, with D possibly being TRBD1 (5 bases). The CDR3 runs to 13 residues. Germline-derived CDR1 and CDR2 are SGHVS and FNYEAQ. The V end was cut by 5 bases, the J end by 8 bases, with 12 bases between. CDR3 DNA (partial): TGTGCCAGCAGCGCCCAGCGGGGGGAAAAA. It specifies CASSAQRGEK. The full CDR3 protein reads CASSAQRGEKLFF.